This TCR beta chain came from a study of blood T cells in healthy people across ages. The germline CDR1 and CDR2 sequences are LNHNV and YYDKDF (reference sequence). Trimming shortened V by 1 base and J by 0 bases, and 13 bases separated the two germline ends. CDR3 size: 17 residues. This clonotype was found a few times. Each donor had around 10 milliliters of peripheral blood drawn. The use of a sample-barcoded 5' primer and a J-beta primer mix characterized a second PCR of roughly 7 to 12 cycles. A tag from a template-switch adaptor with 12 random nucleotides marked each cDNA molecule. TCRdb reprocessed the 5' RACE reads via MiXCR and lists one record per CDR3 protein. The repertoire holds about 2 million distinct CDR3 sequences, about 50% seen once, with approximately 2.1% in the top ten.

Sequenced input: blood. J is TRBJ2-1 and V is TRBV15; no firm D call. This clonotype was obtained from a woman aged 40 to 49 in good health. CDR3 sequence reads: CATSRAPRESSYNEQFF. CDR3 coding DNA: TGTGCCACCAGCAGAGCCCCCCGCGAGAGCTCCTACAATGAGCAGTTCTTC.